This paragraph reports one T cell receptor beta chain. A few counts support this clonotype. Its target antigen remains unknown. No qualities accompany the bases; no much larger clone lies one base away. The data were taken from a study of T-cell memory formation after mild COVID-19 (dated by TCRdb to the early 2020s). About the full investigation: Most TCR sequence clusters were specific to one of the two donors. In a couple of donors, T-cell clones that expanded and contracted after mild COVID-19 were tracked by sequencing TCRalpha and TCRbeta repertoires over time. Two young, previously healthy adult volunteers, one female and one male, were included in the cohort.

PBMCs were isolated by Ficoll-Paque density gradient centrifugation. Measured from the cysteine to the phenylalanine, the CDR3 is 14 residues long. Solely the CDR3 DNA is kept, with 42 bases framed from the first base. Based on the germline V gene (reference sequence), the CDR1 and CDR2 sequences are LNHDA and SQIVND. At the junction V is shortened by 4 bases and J by 8 bases; bases outside the gene matches: 7. On the study overall, not on this receptor specifically: Contracting CD4+ clones were found mainly in CM and EM memory subsets, while CD8+ clones were enriched in EMRA. Some responding clones were detected in pre-infection memory, which suggested that pre-existing cross-reactive memory T cells had joined the SARS-CoV-2 response. Only a couple of mild cases were covered in the study, and larger cohorts including severe cases with pre-infection samples were considered necessary. Balanced CD4/CD8 phenotypes were observed for clones contracting from day 15 to 85, whereas a bias towards CD4+ was observed for a second wave of clones expanding from day 15 to 37. Whether the second-wave clones peaking on day 37 were SARS-CoV-2 specific was not confirmed.

Sequencing instrument: Illumina NovaSeq 6000. Using 5'RACE with constant-segment primers, TCRalpha and TCRbeta cDNA libraries were constructed, with sample barcodes and unique molecular identifiers added in the process. RNA was extracted from every sample with Trizol reagent. Library amplification was performed in two PCR steps, and a second sample barcode and Illumina TruSeq adapters were introduced in the second step. The libraries were sequenced on an Illumina NovaSeq using 2 x 150 bp paired-end reads. The published analysis was carried out like this. Demultiplexing of reads and collapsing into UMI-guided consensus sequences were performed with migec v1.2.7. With mixcr v2.1.11, UMI consensuses were aligned to TRA and TRB V and J templates and assembled into clonotypes. Clonotypes were classified as expanded or contracted when called significant by both edgeR and NoisET, with noise models trained on biological replicates. edgeR calls used a false discovery rate-adjusted p below 0.01 and a log2 fold-change threshold of 1. As an exploratory analysis of dynamics, PCA with hierarchical clustering was applied to max-normalized trajectories of the 1000 most abundant clonotypes. Separately sequenced CD4+ and CD8+ repertoires were used to assign the CD4 or CD8 phenotype of responding clones. The raw public reads went through TCRdb reprocessing: fastp at Q25, MiXCR clone calling, in-frame beta chains kept. Rows are combined by CDR3 protein, so each entry shows the most common genes and DNA. The V and J calls were not made by the authors but by TCRdb's processing. The sample table contains 450,000 to 650,000 distinct CDR3 sequences; only one count was recorded for around 21% of them. Roughly an eighth of the sample is in the top ten clones.

The chain was built from TRBV19 and TRBJ1-4, with 7 bases in between that match TRBD1. This TCR came from an adult woman who had mild COVID-19 (a few samples of this study predate the infection). The sample titles of this study are shuffled in the database, so cell type and time point are left out; the donor was told from shared clones. Source material: PBMCs or a T cell subset sorted from them (not recorded which). The CDR3 is CASSTRGTGEKLFF. The bases read TGTGCCAGTAGTACCAGGGGGACCGGGGAAAAACTGTTTTTT.